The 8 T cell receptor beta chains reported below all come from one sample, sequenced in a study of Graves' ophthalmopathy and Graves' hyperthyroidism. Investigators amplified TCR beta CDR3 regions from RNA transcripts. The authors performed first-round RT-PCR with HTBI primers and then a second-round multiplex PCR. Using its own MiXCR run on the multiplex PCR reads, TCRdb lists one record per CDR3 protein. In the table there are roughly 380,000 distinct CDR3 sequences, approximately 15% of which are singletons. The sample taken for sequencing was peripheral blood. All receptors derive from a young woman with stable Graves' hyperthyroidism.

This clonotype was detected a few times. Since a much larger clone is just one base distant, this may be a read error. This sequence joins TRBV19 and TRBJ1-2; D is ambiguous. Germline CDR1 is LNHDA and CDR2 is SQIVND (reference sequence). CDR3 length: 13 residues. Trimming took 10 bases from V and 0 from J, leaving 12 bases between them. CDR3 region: CANEAPSNYGYTF. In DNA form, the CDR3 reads TGTGCCAACGAAGCCCCTTCTAACTATGGCTACACCTTC.

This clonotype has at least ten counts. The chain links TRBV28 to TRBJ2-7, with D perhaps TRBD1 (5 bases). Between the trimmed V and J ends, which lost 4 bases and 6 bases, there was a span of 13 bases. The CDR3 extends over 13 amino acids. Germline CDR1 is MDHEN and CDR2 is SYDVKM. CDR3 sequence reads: CASSSPTDFEQYF. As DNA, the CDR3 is TGTGCCAGCAGTTCCCCGACAGATTTCGAGCAGTACTTC.

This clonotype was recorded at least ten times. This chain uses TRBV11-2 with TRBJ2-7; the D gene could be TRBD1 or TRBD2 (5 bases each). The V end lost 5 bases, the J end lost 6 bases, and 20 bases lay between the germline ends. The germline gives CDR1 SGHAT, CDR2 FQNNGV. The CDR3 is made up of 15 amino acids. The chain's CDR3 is CASSGSGTRLREQYF. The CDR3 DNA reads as TGTGCCAGCAGCGGATCCGGGACCCGGCTACGCGAGCAGTACTTC.

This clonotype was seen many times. CDR3 sequence: CSARGQGASSPLHF. DNA for the CDR3: TGCAGTGCTAGAGGGCAGGGGGCGTCTTCACCCCTCCACTTT. V is TRBV20-1 and J is TRBJ1-6, with 8 nucleotides matching TRBD1. The CDR3 consists of 14 residues. V lost 1 base, J lost 9 bases, and 5 bases stayed unmatched. Germline CDR1 reads DFQATT; CDR2 reads SNEGSKA (reference sequence).

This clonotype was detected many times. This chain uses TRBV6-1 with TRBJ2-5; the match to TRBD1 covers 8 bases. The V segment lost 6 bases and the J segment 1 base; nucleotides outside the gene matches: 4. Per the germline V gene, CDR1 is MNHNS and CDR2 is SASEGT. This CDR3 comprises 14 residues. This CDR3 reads CASRRTGGQETQYF. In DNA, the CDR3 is TGTGCCAGCAGAAGAACAGGGGGCCAAGAGACCCAGTACTTC.

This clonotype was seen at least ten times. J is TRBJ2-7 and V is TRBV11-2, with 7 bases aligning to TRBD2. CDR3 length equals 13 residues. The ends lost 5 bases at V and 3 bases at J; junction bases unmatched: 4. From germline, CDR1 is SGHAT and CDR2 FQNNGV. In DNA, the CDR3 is TGTGCCAGCAGCCCCGGACTAGACTACGAGCAGTACTTC. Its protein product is CASSPGLDYEQYF.

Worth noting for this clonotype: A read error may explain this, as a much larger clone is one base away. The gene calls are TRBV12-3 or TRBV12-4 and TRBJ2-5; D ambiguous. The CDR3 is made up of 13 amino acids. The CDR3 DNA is TGTGCCAGCAGTTTGGTTCAGTTAGAGACCAAGTACTTC. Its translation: CASSLVQLETKYF.

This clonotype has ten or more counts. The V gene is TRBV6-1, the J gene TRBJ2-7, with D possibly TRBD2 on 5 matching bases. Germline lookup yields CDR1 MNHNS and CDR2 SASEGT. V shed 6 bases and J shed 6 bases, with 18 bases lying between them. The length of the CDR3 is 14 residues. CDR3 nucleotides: TGTGCCAGCAGCCCCGCCGGGGTAGGGTTCGAGCAGTACTTC. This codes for CASSPAGVGFEQYF.